Detailed here is one T cell receptor (beta chain). As yet, its antigen is unknown. TCRdb's copy holds only in-frame clones and misses some; the assay was immunoSEQ multiplex PCR. This sample yields about 150,000 clones, of which roughly 90% are seen a single time; more than 3% belongs to the top ten. The germline V gene encodes CDR1 MDHEN and CDR2 SYDVKM. V was pared by 8 bases and J by 3 bases, with 17 bases of the junction left unmatched. The CDR3 totals 18 residues. This sample was taken from a study of T cell responses to AZD1222 COVID-19 vaccine. Study-level points and caveats: Possibly, clonal diversity was underestimated; donors were largely white British and included more females. Reportedly, nearly half of unique spike TCRs recognized epitopes outside B.1.351/B.1.1.7 mutations. The peak T cell response came first, and repertoires were sampled only after it.

This receptor was taken from an adult who received the AZD1222 COVID-19 vaccine. The specimen comprised peripheral blood, sampled 28 days after the second AZD1222 dose. The chain is built from TRBV28 and TRBJ2-3; 10 nucleotides line up with TRBD2. DNA for the CDR3: TGTGCCAGCCCTCGCGGAGGGGCTAGCGGGAGTAAAACAGATACGCAGTATTTT. Translated, it gives CASPRGGASGSKTDTQYF. Supplemented by reference TRBV28 and TRBJ2-3, the full variable domain reads DVKVTQSSRYLVKRTGEKVFLECVQDMDHENMFWYRQDPGLGLRLIYFSYDVKMKEKGDIPEGYSVSREKKERFSLILESASTNQTSMYLCASPRGGASGSKTDTQYFGPGTRLTVL.